The 4 T cell receptor beta chains below come from one sample, sequenced in a study of blood T cells in healthy people across ages. The use of a sample-barcoded 5' primer and a J-beta primer mix characterized a second PCR of about 7 to 12 cycles. TCRdb called the 5' RACE reads again in MiXCR, with one record for every CDR3 protein. The sample holds more than 500,000 distinct CDR3 sequences, about a quarter seen once. The data also belong to a second study, concerning T cells of mothers and their children.

Sequencing input: blood. The receptors originated from a boy aged 2 to 10 in good health.

The chain uses TRBV6-5 and TRBJ2-5; D remains unclear. V lost 2 bases to trimming and J lost 6 bases, with 13 bases between them. CDR1 and CDR2 (germline): MNHEY, SVGAGI. This CDR3 is built from 14 residues. CDR3 sequence reads: CASSYLRKAKTQYF. CDR3 bases: TGTGCCAGCAGTTACCTGCGGAAAGCAAAGACCCAGTACTTC.

Only a few counts were recorded for this clonotype. The chain has TRBV20-1 and TRBJ2-1, with 11 nucleotides matching TRBD2. This CDR3 contains 14 residues. In germline, CDR1 is DFQATT, CDR2 SNEGSKA (reference sequence). V lost 0 bases and J lost 10; bases outside the gene matches: 5. The CDR3 reads CSARDPGLAVEQFF. The DNA for the CDR3 is TGCAGTGCTAGAGATCCGGGACTAGCGGTCGAGCAGTTCTTC.

The chain has TRBV7-2 and TRBJ2-2, with 10 bases fitting TRBD1. V dropped 4 bases and J dropped 5; count of bases not matched to a gene: 7. Germline CDR1 and CDR2: SGHTA and FQGNSA. The CDR3 is 16 amino acids. The CDR3 sequence: CASSSRDRGGTGELFF. CDR3 coding DNA: TGTGCCAGCAGCTCACGGGACAGGGGTGGTACCGGGGAGCTGTTTTTT.

The chain employs TRBV12-3 or TRBV12-4 and TRBJ2-3, with D unclear. V was clipped by 8 bases and J by 2 bases, with 11 bases between them. The length of the CDR3 is 13 residues. As DNA, the CDR3 is TGTGCCAGCGGCACACGGAACACAGATACGCAGTATTTT. Translated, it gives CASGTRNTDTQYF.